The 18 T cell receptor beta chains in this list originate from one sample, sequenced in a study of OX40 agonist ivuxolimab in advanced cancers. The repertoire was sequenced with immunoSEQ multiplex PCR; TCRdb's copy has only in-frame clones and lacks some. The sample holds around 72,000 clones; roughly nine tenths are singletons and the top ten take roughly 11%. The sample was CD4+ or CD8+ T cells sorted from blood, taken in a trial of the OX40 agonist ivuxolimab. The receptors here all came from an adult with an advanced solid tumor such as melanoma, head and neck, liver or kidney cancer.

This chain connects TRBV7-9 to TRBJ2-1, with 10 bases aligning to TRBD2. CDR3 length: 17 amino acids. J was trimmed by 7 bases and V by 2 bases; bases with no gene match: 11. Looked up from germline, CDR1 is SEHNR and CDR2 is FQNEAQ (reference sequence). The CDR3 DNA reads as TGTGCCAGCAGCTTACCCCTGGGGGCTAGCGGGGGAAATGAGCAGTTCTTC. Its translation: CASSLPLGASGGNEQFF.

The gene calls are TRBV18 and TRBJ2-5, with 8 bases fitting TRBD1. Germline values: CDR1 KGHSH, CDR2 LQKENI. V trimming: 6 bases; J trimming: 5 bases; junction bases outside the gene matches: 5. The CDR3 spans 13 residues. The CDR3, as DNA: TGTGCCAGCTCGCGGGGACAGGAGGAGACCCAGTACTTC. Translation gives CASSRGQEETQYF.

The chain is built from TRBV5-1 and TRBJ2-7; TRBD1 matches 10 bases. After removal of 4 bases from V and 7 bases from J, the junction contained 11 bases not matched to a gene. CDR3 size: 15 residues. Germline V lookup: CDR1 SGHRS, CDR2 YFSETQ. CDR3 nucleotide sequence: TGCGCCAGCAGCGCAGGGACAGGGGCGACGGGGGAGCAGTACTTC. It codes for CASSAGTGATGEQYF.

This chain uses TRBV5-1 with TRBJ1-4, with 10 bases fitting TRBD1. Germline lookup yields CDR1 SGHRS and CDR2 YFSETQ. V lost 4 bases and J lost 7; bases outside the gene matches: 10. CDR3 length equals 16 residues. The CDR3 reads CASSPVGTGAVEKLFF. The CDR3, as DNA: TGCGCCAGCAGCCCTGTGGGGACAGGGGCTGTTGAAAAACTGTTTTTT.

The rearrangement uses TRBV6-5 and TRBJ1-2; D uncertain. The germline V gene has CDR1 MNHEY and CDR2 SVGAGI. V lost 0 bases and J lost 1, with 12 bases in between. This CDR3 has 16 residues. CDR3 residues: CASSYSSGRINYGYTF. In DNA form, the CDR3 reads TGTGCCAGCAGTTACTCGAGTGGCAGGATTAACTATGGCTACACCTTC.

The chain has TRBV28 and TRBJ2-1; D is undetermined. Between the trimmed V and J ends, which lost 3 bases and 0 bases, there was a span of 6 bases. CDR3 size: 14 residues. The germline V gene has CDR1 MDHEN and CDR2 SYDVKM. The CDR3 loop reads CASSFESSYNEQFF. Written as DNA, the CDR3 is TGTGCCAGCAGTTTTGAGTCCTCCTACAATGAGCAGTTCTTC.

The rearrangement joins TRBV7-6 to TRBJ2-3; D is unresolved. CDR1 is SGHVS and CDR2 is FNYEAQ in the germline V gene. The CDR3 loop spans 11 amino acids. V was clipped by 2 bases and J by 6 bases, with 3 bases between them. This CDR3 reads CASSLLDTQYF. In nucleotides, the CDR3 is TGTGCCAGCAGCTTATTGGATACGCAGTATTTT.

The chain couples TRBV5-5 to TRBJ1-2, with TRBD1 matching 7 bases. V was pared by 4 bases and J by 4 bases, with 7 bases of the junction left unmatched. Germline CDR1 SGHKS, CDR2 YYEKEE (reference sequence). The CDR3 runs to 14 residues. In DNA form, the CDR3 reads TGTGCCAGCAGCCCCACCGGGACAGCCTATGGCTACACCTTC. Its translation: CASSPTGTAYGYTF.

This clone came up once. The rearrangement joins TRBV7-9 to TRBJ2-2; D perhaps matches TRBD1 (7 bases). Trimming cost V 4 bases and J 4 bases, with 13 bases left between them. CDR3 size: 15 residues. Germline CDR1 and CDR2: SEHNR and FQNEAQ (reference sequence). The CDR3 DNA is TGTGCCAGCAGCTCCCGACAGGGAGGCACCGGGGAGCTGTTTTTT. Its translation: CASSSRQGGTGELFF.

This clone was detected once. The CDR3 DNA is TGTGCCAGCAGCCCTCGAGCAGGGGGCATAGATACGCAGTATTTT. Translating it yields CASSPRAGGIDTQYF. This chain joins TRBV7-6 and TRBJ2-3; 8 nucleotides agree with TRBD1. The CDR3 has 15 residues. J gave up 5 bases and V 5 bases, and 9 bases lay outside the gene matches. Germline CDR1 and CDR2: SGHVS and FNYEAQ.

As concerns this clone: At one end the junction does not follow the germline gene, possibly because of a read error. The CDR3 here is CAISGQGDTEAFF. In nucleotides, the CDR3 is TGTGCCATCAGTGGGCAGGGGGACACTGAAGCTTTCTTT. The rearrangement joins TRBV6-1 to TRBJ1-1; TRBD1 aligns across 7 bases. Per the germline V gene, CDR1 is MNHNS and CDR2 is SASEGT. CDR3 length: 13 residues.

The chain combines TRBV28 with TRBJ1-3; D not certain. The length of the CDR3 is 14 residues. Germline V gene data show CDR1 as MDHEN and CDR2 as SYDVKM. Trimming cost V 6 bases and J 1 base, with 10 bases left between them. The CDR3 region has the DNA TGTGCCAGCAGGGCTCTAGGATCTGGAAACACCATATATTTT. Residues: CASRALGSGNTIYF.

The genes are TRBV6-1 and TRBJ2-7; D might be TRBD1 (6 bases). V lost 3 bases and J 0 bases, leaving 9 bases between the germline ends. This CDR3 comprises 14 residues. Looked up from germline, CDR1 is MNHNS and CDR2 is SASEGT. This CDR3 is CASSEGAFSYEQYF. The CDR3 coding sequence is TGTGCCAGCAGTGAGGGGGCCTTCTCCTACGAGCAGTACTTC.

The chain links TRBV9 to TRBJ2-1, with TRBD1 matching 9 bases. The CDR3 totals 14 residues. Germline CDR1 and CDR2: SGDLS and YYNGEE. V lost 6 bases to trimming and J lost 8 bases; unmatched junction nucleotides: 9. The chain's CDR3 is CASTDRGYSDEQFF. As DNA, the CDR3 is TGTGCCAGCACTGACAGGGGGTATAGCGATGAGCAGTTCTTC.

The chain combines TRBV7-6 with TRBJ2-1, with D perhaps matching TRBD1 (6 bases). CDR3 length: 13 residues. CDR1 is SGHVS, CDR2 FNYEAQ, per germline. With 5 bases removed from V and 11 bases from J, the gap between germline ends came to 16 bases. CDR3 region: CASSTSTDRQQFF. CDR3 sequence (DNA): TGTGCCAGCAGCACATCAACCGACAGGCAGCAGTTCTTC.

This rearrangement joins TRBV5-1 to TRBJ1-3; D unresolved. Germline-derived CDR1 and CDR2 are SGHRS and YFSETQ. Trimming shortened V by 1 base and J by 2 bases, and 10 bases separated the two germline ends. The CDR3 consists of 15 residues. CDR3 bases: TGCGCCAGCAGCTTGACGGGGTCGACTGGAAACACCATATATTTT. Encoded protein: CASSLTGSTGNTIYF.

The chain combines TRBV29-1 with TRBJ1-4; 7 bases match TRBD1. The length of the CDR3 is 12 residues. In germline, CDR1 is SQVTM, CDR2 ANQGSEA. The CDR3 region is CSIQGPSEKLFF. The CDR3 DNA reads TGCAGTATACAGGGGCCTTCGGAAAAACTGTTTTTT. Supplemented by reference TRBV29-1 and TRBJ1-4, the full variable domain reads SAVISQKPSRDICQRGTSLTIQCQVDSQVTMMFWYRQQPGQSLTLIATANQGSEATYESGFVIDKFPISRPNLTFSTLTVSNMSPEDSSIYLCSIQGPSEKLFFGSGTQLSVL.

CDR3 DNA: TGTGCCATCAGTGAGTCGACAGGGGGGCTAGCAGATTACGAGCAGTACTTC. Protein sequence: CAISESTGGLADYEQYF. The chain combines TRBV10-3 with TRBJ2-7, with 9 bases matching TRBD1. CDR3 length equals 17 residues. The V and J ends lost 0 bases and 4 bases, in that order; junction bases with no gene match: 10. The germline V gene has CDR1 ENHRY and CDR2 SYGVKD.